These 22 T cell receptor beta chains came from one sample sequenced in a study of human T cells and chemical hapten exposure (dated by TCRdb to the early 2020s). To prepare the library, RACE was applied. Sequenced on a NextSeq 500. TCRdb redid the processing of the public reads, applying fastp at Q25 and MiXCR, and retained in-frame beta chains. A single entry per CDR3 protein holds the most common genes and DNA from its merged rows. Here the sample has some 82,000 distinct CDR3 sequences; around 10% occur a single time. The ten largest clones take up roughly 4.2% of the sample. This specimen's time point label, per the study, means: patch test 1, 2 weeks after DPC sensitization. The sample's treatment or condition, from its label and the paper: therapeutic diphenylcyclopropenone sensitization with weekly scalp DPC. This material consisted of whole blood, taken in connection with sensitization to the hapten diphenylcyclopropenone (DPC). The receptors come from a woman between 50 and 59 years old with alopecia areata. Some clones in this sample may be carry-over from other donors' samples.

This clonotype has a count of ten or more. The chain couples TRBV7-9 to TRBJ2-5; tentatively, D is TRBD2 (6 bases). CDR3 size: 14 residues. Germline V gene data show CDR1 as SEHNR and CDR2 as FQNEAQ (reference sequence). V dropped 4 bases and J dropped 3 bases, with 12 bases sitting between them. The chain's CDR3 is CASSSKTSEETQYF. DNA of the CDR3: TGTGCCAGCAGCTCCAAGACTAGTGAAGAGACCCAGTACTTC.

Ten or more counts support this clonotype. This CDR3 reads CASSYKSGSGQPQHF. The CDR3, as DNA: TGTGCCAGCAGTTACAAGTCTGGGAGTGGGCAGCCCCAGCATTTT. This rearrangement joins TRBV6-5 to TRBJ1-5; D remains ambiguous. V was shortened by 2 bases and J by 7 bases, with 15 bases between the two germline ends. Germline CDR1 reads MNHEY; CDR2 reads SVGAGI. The length of the CDR3 is 15 residues.

This clonotype came up a few times. The chain links TRBV7-3 to TRBJ2-1, with D possibly TRBD2 on 5 matching bases. Trimming shortened V by 4 bases and J by 9 bases, and 13 bases separated the two germline ends. Germline CDR1 and CDR2: SGHTA and FQGTGA. This CDR3 region has 13 residues. In nucleotides, the CDR3 is TGTGCCAGCAGCTCCACTAGTTTCGGTGAGCAGTTCTTC. Translating it yields CASSSTSFGEQFF.

This chain links TRBV3-1 with TRBJ2-2, with 7 bases fitting TRBD1. Germline assignment: CDR1 LGHDT and CDR2 YNNKEL (reference sequence). The CDR3 covers 14 residues. Germline trimming cut 3 bases from V and 3 bases from J; bases unmatched to any gene: 1. CDR3 nucleotides: TGTGCCAGCAGCCAGACAGGGTACACCGGGGAGCTGTTTTTT. It encodes CASSQTGYTGELFF.

The V call is TRBV20-1, the J call TRBJ2-4; D is perhaps TRBD2 (5 bases). The CDR3 totals 15 residues. V lost 3 bases and J lost 0, with 12 bases in between. Germline V lookup: CDR1 DFQATT, CDR2 SNEGSKA (reference sequence). CDR3: CSASSGKLAKNIQYF. The CDR3 nucleotides read TGCAGTGCTAGCAGCGGAAAACTAGCCAAAAACATTCAGTACTTC.

The chain is built from TRBV5-1 and TRBJ1-4, with D unclear. Between the trimmed V and J ends, which lost 0 bases and 4 bases, there was a span of 4 bases. The germline CDR1 and CDR2 sequences are SGHRS and YFSETQ. The CDR3 length is 13 residues. The CDR3 sequence: CASSLEFNEKLFF. CDR3 DNA sequence: TGCGCCAGCAGCTTGGAGTTTAATGAAAAACTGTTTTTT.

This clonotype showed up just a few times. This chain connects TRBV6-5 to TRBJ2-1, with D hard to call. V was shortened by 4 bases and J by 2 bases, with 12 bases between the two germline ends. The CDR3 runs to 15 residues. Looked up from germline, CDR1 is MNHEY and CDR2 is SVGAGI. The CDR3 DNA sequence: TGTGCCAGCAGTTTAGATAGAGGACCCTACAATGAGCAGTTCTTC. Translation gives CASSLDRGPYNEQFF.

CDR3 bases: TGTGCCAGCAGCCAAGAACCGGGGGGCAATTCACCCCTCCACTTT. It specifies CASSQEPGGNSPLHF. This rearrangement joins TRBV4-2 to TRBJ1-6, with a possible D match to TRBD1 (6 bases). V lost 0 bases to trimming and J lost 7 bases, with 10 bases between them. CDR1 is LGHNA, CDR2 YNFKEQ, per germline. The CDR3 runs to 15 residues.

This chain joins TRBV19 and TRBJ2-2; 13 bases align to TRBD2. This CDR3 contains 15 residues. V lost 4 bases and J lost 8; bases outside the gene matches: 4. Germline V gene lookup returns CDR1 LNHDA and CDR2 SQIVND (reference sequence). The CDR3 sequence is CASSTPTSGRGELFF. CDR3 in DNA: TGTGCCAGTAGTACCCCGACTAGCGGGAGGGGGGAGCTGTTTTTT.

J is TRBJ2-1 and V is TRBV10-3; a weak D match, TRBD2 (5 bases). Trimming cost V 4 bases and J 3 bases, with 16 bases left between them. Looked up from germline, CDR1 is ENHRY and CDR2 is SYGVKD. This CDR3 is 16 amino acids long. The DNA for the CDR3 is TGTGCCATCAGTGGGGGAAAAGGAGACTACTACAATGAGCAGTTCTTC. Encoded protein: CAISGGKGDYYNEQFF.

This clonotype showed up just once. This sequence joins TRBV4-1 and TRBJ1-1; possible D gene TRBD1, 5 bases. This CDR3 region has 13 residues. Germline CDR1 reads MGHRA; CDR2 reads YSYEKL. V was cut by 1 base and J by 7 bases, with 10 bases left in between. DNA for the CDR3: TGCGCCAGCAGCCAAGGGGGCGGATTTGAAGCTTTCTTT. Translating it yields CASSQGGGFEAFF.

The V call is TRBV2, the J call TRBJ2-7, with unresolved D. This CDR3 contains 12 residues. Trimming stripped 7 bases from V and 0 bases from J, with 7 bases between. Germline CDR1 is SNHLY and CDR2 is FYNNEI. The CDR3 region is CASNFHSYEQYF. The DNA of the CDR3 is TGTGCCAGCAACTTCCACTCCTACGAGCAGTACTTC.

This chain uses TRBV20-1 with TRBJ2-1; D is possibly TRBD1 or TRBD2 (5 bases each). Germline CDR1 and CDR2: DFQATT and SNEGSKA (reference sequence). The germline V and J ends were trimmed by 5 bases and 9 bases, with 20 bases remaining between them. The CDR3 spans 14 residues. CDR3: CSAPRGRDWSEQFF. The CDR3, as DNA: TGCAGTGCTCCCCGGGGCAGGGATTGGAGTGAGCAGTTCTTC.

The sample holds many counts of this clonotype. The V call is TRBV6-5, the J call TRBJ2-1, with 8 bases matching TRBD2. The CDR3 is 16 residues long. Germline V CDR1 and CDR2: MNHEY, SVGAGI. The V gene end was trimmed by 2 bases and the J gene end by 2 bases; junction bases not matched to a gene: 5. CDR3 loop: CASSYGAGGAYNEQFF. The CDR3 coding sequence is TGTGCCAGCAGTTACGGGGCGGGGGGCGCCTACAATGAGCAGTTCTTC.

This clonotype was counted between two and nine times. The chain links TRBV11-2 to TRBJ2-1, with 8 bases matching TRBD2. CDR1 is SGHAT and CDR2 is FQNNGV in the germline V gene. J was trimmed by 3 bases and V by 1 base; bases with no gene match: 2. The CDR3 length is 15 residues. The CDR3 sequence is CASSLGLAGYNEQFF. DNA of the CDR3: TGTGCCAGCAGCTTAGGCCTAGCGGGCTACAATGAGCAGTTCTTC.

This clonotype has a count of ten or more. The chain combines TRBV6-6 with TRBJ1-2; D unresolved. V shed 0 bases and J shed 0 bases, with 14 bases lying between them. The CDR3 length is 17 residues. From germline, CDR1 is MNHNY and CDR2 SVGAGI (reference sequence). The CDR3 here is CASSYSQGGQTNYGYTF. In DNA, the CDR3 is TGTGCCAGCAGTTACTCCCAAGGAGGTCAGACTAACTATGGCTACACCTTC.

This clonotype was detected a few times. The CDR3 loop reads CASSFRTGRMGQPQHF. The CDR3 DNA reads as TGTGCCAGCAGTTTCAGGACAGGGAGGATGGGGCAGCCCCAGCATTTT. V and J are TRBV6-2 or TRBV6-3 and TRBJ1-5; TRBD1 matches at 8 bases. Germline V gives CDR1 MNHEY, CDR2 SVGEGT. This CDR3 spans 16 amino acids. The ends lost 4 bases at V and 7 bases at J; junction bases unmatched: 12.

V and J are TRBV10-3 and TRBJ1-1; 9 positions agree with TRBD1. The V gene's germline CDR1 is ENHRY and CDR2 SYGVKD. The CDR3 extends over 14 amino acids. The junction had 7 bases not matched to a gene; V was cut back by 10 bases and J by 1 base. The CDR3 DNA reads as TGTGCCACCCAGGACAGGGGAACGAACACTGAAGCTTTCTTT. Translating it yields CATQDRGTNTEAFF.

This clonotype was recorded many times. The rearrangement links TRBV5-1 to TRBJ2-2; D call uncertain. V was trimmed by 2 bases and J by 6 bases, leaving 8 bases between them. The CDR3 has 13 amino acids. Germline V CDR1 and CDR2: SGHRS, YFSETQ. Written as DNA, the CDR3 is TGCGCCAGCAGCTTAGGTTTGTCCGGGGAGCTGTTTTTT. Its translation: CASSLGLSGELFF.

V is TRBV18 and J is TRBJ1-1, with TRBD1 as a possible D gene (5 bases). V was cut by 4 bases and J by 5 bases, with 14 bases left in between. CDR3 length: 14 residues. In germline, CDR1 is KGHSH, CDR2 LQKENI. The CDR3 DNA sequence: TGTGCCAGCTCACTCTGGGGGGGAGTTACTGAAGCTTTCTTT. It codes for CASSLWGGVTEAFF.

This clonotype was counted only a few times. V is TRBV12-3 or TRBV12-4 and J is TRBJ2-7; 15 nucleotides agree with TRBD2. The CDR3 length is 15 residues. J was trimmed by 5 bases and V by 6 bases; bases with no gene match: 5. This chain's CDR3 is CASRGLAGGVHEQYF. CDR3 bases: TGTGCCAGCAGAGGACTAGCGGGAGGGGTCCACGAGCAGTACTTC.

This clonotype was seen at least ten times. The rearrangement uses TRBV6-2 or TRBV6-3 and TRBJ1-1; D ambiguous. V shed 6 bases and J shed 4 bases, with 12 bases lying between them. The germline V gene has CDR1 MNHEY and CDR2 SVGEGT. The CDR3 covers 13 residues. The CDR3 DNA reads as TGTGCCAGCAGCCTTCAACAAAGCACTGAAGCTTTCTTT. Residues: CASSLQQSTEAFF.